The clone carrying this T cell receptor beta chain appeared a few times. This sample was included in a study of blood T cell repertoires in COVID-19. Study overall: The samples span acute and convalescent COVID-19 from the United States, Italy and Spain. T cells, B-cell-depleted T cells, or PBMCs supplied cDNA or gDNA.

The CDR3 totals 14 residues. The germline CDR1 and CDR2 sequences are MNHNS and SASEGT. V lost 3 bases and J lost 7; bases outside the gene matches: 6. Authors' analysis steps: From reference gene primer amplification, estimates of nucleated cell counts were derived. Sequenced by immunoSEQ multiplex PCR; TCRdb stores in-frame clones only, minus some. The D gene and trimming were derived from the DNA, and the V and J assignments and clone size from that table. The data hold about 100,000 clones, with roughly 85% observed a single time. The source of this sequence is a human donor in a cohort sampled during active COVID-19. The chain employs TRBV6-1 and TRBJ2-7, with 10 bases fitting TRBD2. Input material: peripheral blood. The CDR3 here is CASSELAGVGEQYF. The CDR3 bases are TGTGCCAGCAGTGAGCTAGCGGGAGTCGGGGAGCAGTACTTC.